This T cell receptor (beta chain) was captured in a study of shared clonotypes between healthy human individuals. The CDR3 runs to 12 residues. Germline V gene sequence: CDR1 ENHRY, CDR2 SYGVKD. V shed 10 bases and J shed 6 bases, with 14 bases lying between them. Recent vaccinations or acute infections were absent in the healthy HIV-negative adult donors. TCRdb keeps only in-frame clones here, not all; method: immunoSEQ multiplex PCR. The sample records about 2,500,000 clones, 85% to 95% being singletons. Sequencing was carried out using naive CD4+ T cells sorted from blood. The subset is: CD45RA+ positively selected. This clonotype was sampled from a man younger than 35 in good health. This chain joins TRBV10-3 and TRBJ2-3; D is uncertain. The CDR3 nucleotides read TGTGCCACCACCTCTCATGAGGATACGCAGTATTTT. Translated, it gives CATTSHEDTQYF.